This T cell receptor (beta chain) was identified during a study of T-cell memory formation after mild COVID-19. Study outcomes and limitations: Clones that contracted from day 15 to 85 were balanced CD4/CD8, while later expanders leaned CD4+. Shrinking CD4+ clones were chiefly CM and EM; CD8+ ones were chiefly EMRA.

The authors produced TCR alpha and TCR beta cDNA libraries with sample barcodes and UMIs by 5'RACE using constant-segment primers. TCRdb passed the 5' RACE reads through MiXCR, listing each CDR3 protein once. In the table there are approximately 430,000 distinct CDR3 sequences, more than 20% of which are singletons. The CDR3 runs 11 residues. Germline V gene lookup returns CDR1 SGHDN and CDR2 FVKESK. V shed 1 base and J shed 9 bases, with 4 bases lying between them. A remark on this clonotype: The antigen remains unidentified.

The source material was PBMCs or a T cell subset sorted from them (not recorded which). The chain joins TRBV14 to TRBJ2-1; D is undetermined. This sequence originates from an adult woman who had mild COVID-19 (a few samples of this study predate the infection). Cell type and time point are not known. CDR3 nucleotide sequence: TGTGCCAGCAGCCAAGCGCTTGAGCAGTTCTTC. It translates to CASSQALEQFF.